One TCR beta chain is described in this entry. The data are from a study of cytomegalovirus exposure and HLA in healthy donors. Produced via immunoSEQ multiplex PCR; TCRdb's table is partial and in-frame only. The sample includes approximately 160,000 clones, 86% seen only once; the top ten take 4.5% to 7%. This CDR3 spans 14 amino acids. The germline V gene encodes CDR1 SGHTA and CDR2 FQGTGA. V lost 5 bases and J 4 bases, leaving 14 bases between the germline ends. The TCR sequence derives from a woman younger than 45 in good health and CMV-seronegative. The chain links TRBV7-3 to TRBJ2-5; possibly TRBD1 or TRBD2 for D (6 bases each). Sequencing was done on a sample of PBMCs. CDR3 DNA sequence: TGTGCCAGCAGCCCCCGAGAGGGGGGAGAGACCCAGTACTTC. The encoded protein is CASSPREGGETQYF.